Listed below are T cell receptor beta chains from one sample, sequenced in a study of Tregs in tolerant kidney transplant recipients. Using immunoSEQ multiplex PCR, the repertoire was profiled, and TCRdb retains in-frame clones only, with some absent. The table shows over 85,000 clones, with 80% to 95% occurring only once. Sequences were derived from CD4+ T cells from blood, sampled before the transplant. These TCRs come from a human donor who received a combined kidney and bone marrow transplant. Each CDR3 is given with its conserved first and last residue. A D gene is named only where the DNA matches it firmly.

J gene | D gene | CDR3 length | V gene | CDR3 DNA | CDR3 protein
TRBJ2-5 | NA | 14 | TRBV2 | TGTGCCAGCAGTGCGCGACTAGACGTGAAAACCCAGTACTTC | CASSARLDVKTQYF
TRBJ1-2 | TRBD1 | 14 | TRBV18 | TGTGCCAGCTCACCATCAGGGGGTGGCTATGGCTACACCTTC | CASSPSGGGYGYTF
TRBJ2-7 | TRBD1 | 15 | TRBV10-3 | TGTGCCATCAGTAAAAGGGACAGGGGTCTGGTCGAGCAGTACTTC | CAISKRDRGLVEQYF
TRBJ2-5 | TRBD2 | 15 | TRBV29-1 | TGCAGCGCCGGACTAGCGGGAGATTTCCAAGAGACCCAGTACTTC | CSAGLAGDFQETQYF
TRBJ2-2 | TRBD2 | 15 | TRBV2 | TGTGCCAGCATGTCGGGACTAGCGTCCACCGGGGAGCTGTTTTTT | CASMSGLASTGELFF
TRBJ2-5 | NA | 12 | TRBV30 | TGTGCCTGCATTGCAGGGGCGGGGACCCAGTACTTC | CACIAGAGTQYF
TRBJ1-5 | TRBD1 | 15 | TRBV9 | TGTGCCAGCAGCGCCACCGGGACAGGGGTTCAGCCCCAGCATTTT | CASSATGTGVQPQHF
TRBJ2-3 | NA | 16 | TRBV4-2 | TGTGCCAGCAGCCCCCGGGGGGCCGAAAGCACAGATACGCAGTATTTT | CASSPRGAESTDTQYF
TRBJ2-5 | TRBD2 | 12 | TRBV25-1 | TGTGCCAGTGGGACTAGCCTAGAGACCCAGTACTTC | CASGTSLETQYF
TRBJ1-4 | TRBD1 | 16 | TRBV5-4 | TGTGCCAGCAGCTCCCTGGGACAGGGAGGTAAAGAAAAACTGTTTTTT | CASSSLGQGGKEKLFF